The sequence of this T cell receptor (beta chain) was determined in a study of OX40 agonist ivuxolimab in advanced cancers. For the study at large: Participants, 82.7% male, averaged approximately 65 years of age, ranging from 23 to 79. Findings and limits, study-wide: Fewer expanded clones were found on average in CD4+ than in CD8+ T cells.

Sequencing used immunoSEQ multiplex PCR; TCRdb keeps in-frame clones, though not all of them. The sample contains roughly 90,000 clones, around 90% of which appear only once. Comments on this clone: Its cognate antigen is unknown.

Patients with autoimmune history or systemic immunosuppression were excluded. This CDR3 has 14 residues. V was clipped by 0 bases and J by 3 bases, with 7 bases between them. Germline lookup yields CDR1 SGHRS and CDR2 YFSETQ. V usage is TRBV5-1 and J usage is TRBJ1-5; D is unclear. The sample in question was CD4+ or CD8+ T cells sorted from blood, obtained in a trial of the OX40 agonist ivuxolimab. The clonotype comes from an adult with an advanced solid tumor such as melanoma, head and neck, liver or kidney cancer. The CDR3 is CASSLDGNNQPQHF. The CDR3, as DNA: TGCGCCAGCAGCTTGGATGGTAACAATCAGCCCCAGCATTTT. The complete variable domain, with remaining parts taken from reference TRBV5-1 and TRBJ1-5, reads KAGVTQTPRYLIKTRGQQVTLSCSPISGHRSVSWYQQTPGQGLQFLFEYFSETQRNKGNFPGRFSGRQFSNSRSEMNVSTLELGDSALYLCASSLDGNNQPQHFGDGTRLSIL.